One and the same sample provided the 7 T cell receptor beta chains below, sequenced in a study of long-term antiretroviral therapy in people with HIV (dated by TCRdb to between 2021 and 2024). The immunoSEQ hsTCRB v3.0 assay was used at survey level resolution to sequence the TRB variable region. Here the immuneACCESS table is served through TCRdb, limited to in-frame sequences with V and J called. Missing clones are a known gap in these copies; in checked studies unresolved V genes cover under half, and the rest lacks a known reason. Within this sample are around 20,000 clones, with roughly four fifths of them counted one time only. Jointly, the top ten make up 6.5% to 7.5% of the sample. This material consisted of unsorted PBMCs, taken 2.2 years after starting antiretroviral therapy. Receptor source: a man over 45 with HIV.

CDR3 sequence (DNA): TGTGCCAGCAAAAGGGGGGGAAATCAGCCCCAGCATTTT. Translated, it gives CASKRGGNQPQHF. This chain links TRBV28 with TRBJ1-5, with D perhaps TRBD1 (6 bases). V was shortened by 7 bases and J by 4 bases, with 11 bases between the two germline ends. From germline, CDR1 is MDHEN and CDR2 SYDVKM. The CDR3 has 13 amino acids.

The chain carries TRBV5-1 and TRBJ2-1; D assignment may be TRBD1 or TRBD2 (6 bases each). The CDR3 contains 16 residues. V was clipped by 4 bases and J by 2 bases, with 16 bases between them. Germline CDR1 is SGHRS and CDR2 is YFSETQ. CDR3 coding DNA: TGCGCCAGCAGCGTAGGGGGGCACATGGCCTACAATGAGCAGTTCTTC. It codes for CASSVGGHMAYNEQFF.

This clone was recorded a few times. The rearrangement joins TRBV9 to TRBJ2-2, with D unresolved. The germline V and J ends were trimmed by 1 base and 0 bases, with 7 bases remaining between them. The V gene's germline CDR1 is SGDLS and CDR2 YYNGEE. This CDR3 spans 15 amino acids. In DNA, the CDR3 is TGTGCCAGCAGCGTATCGGTCCCGAACACCGGGGAGCTGTTTTTT. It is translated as CASSVSVPNTGELFF.

CDR3 loop: CASSAGVWGEAFF. The CDR3 bases are TGTGCCAGCAGTGCAGGGGTGTGGGGTGAAGCTTTCTTT. V gene TRBV6-5 combines with J gene TRBJ1-1; TRBD1 is a possible D gene (6 bases). In germline, CDR1 is MNHEY, CDR2 SVGAGI. V gave up 5 bases and J gave up 7 bases, with 14 bases separating them. The CDR3 runs 13 residues.

The CDR3 DNA sequence: TGTGCCATGGTGAGACAGTCCTCCTACAATGAGCAGTTCTTC. Protein: CAMVRQSSYNEQFF. The chain has TRBV7-9 and TRBJ2-1, with D possibly matching TRBD1 (5 bases). Germline values: CDR1 SEHNR, CDR2 FQNEAQ (reference sequence). This CDR3 region has 14 residues. The V gene lost 10 bases and the J gene lost 0 bases, with 13 bases spanning the gap.

This CDR3 is CASSTPGRTSSNTQYF. The CDR3 bases are TGTGCCAGCAGCACTCCCGGTAGGACTAGCTCCAATACGCAGTATTTT. The chain joins TRBV7-9 to TRBJ2-3, with TRBD2 matching over 8 bases. The V and J ends lost 5 bases and 7 bases, in that order; junction bases with no gene match: 14. The CDR3 contains 16 residues. Germline CDR1 and CDR2: SEHNR and FQNEAQ (reference sequence). Full variable domain (outside the CDR3, taken from reference TRBV7-9 and TRBJ2-3): DTGVSQNPRHKITKRGQNVTFRCDPISEHNRLYWYRQTLGQGPEFLTYFQNEAQLEKSRLLSDRFSAERPKGSFSTLEIQRTEQGDSAMYLCASSTPGRTSSNTQYFGPGTRLTVL.

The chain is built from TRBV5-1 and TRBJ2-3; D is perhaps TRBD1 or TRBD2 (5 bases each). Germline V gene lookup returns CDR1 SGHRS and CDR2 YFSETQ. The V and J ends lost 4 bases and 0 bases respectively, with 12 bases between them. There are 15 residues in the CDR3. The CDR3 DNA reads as TGCGCCAGCAGCGGGGGTGGAACTAGCACAGATACGCAGTATTTT. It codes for CASSGGGTSTDTQYF.